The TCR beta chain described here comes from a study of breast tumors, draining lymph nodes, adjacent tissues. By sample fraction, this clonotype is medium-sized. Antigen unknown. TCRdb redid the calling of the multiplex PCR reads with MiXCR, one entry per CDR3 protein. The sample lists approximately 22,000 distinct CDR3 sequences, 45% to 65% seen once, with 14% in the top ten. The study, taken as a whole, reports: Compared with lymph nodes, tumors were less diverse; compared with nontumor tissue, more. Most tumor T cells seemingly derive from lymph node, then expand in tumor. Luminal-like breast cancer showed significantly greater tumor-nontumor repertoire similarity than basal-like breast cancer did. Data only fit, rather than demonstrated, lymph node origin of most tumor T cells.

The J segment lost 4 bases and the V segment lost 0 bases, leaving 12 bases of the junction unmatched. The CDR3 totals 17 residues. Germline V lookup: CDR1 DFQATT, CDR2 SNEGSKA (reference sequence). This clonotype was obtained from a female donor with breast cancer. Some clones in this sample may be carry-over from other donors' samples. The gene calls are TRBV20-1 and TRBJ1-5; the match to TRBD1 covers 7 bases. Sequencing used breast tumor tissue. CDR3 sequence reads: CSARDSKTGNINQPQHF. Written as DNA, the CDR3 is TGCAGTGCTAGAGATTCCAAGACAGGGAATATTAATCAGCCCCAGCATTTT.